The source of this TCR beta chain is a study of cytomegalovirus exposure and HLA in healthy donors. The PCR ran on 60 Vbeta and 13 Jbeta primers. This table comes from immunoSEQ multiplex PCR, and its TCRdb copy is limited to in-frame clones, with some not included. The sample holds around 140,000 clones; just under 85% are singletons and the top ten take approximately 1.9%. Germline V gene data show CDR1 as SGHTA and CDR2 as FQGNSA. CDR3 length: 14 amino acids. The donors comprised healthy bone marrow donors. The study's findings and limits: TRBV6-2, TRBV6-3 and other indistinguishable V segments were excluded. Likely technical artifact: a cluster of highly shared sequence variants. For most TCR sequences rarity was the rule, although some public TCRs occurred in many donors.

A note on this clone: Its specificity is not known. At one end, the junction sequence differs from germline, possibly due to a read error.

The genes are TRBV7-2 and TRBJ2-7; 8 nucleotides align to TRBD2. The sequencing sample was made of PBMCs. This TCR was recovered from a woman aged 40 to 50 in good health and CMV-seronegative. This CDR3 is CASSLASGRYKEDF. The CDR3 region has the DNA TGTGCCAGCAGCTTAGCGAGCGGGAGATACAAGGAAGACTTC. The whole variable domain, filled in from reference TRBV7-2 and TRBJ2-7, reads GAGVSQSPSNKVTEKGKDVELRCDPISGHTALYWYRQSLGQGLEFLIYFQGNSAPDKSGLPSDRFSAERTGGSVSTLTIQRTQQEDSAVYLCASSLASGRYKEDFGPGTRLTVT.